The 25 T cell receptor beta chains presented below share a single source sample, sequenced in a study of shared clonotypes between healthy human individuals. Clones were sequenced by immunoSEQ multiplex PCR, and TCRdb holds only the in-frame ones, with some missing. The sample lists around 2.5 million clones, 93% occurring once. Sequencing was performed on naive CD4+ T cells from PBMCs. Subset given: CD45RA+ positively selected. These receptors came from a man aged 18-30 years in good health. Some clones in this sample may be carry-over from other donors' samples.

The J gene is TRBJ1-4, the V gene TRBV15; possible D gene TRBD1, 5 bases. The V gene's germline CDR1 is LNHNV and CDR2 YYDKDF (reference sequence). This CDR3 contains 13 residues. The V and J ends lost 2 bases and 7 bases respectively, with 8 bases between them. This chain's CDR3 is CATSRQGSEKLFF. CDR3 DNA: TGTGCCACCAGCAGACAGGGAAGTGAAAAACTGTTTTTT.

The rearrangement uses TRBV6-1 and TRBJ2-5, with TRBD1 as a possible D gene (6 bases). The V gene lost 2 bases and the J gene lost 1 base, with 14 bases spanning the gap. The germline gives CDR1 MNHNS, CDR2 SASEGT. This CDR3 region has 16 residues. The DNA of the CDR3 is TGTGCCAGCAGTGAACAGGGGAATGACTTCCAAGAGACCCAGTACTTC. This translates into CASSEQGNDFQETQYF.

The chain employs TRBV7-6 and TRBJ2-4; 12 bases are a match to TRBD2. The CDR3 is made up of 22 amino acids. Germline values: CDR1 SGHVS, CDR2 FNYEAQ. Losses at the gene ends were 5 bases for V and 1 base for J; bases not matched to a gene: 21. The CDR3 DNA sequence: TGTGCCAGCAGCCCAGGCTGGGGAAGCGCTAGCGGGAGGGCCGGGGCCAAAAACATTCAGTACTTC. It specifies CASSPGWGSASGRAGAKNIQYF. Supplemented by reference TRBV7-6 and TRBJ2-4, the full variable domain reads GAGVSQSPRYKVTKRGQDVALRCDPISGHVSLYWYRQALGQGPEFLTYFNYEAQQDKSGLPNDRFSAERPEGSISTLTIQRTEQRDSAMYRCASSPGWGSASGRAGAKNIQYFGAGTRLSVL.

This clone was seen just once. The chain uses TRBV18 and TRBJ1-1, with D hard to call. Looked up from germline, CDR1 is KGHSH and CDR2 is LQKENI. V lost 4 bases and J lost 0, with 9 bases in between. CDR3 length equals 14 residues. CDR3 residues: CASSLTHLNTEAFF. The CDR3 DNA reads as TGTGCCAGCTCACTGACCCATTTGAACACTGAAGCTTTCTTT.

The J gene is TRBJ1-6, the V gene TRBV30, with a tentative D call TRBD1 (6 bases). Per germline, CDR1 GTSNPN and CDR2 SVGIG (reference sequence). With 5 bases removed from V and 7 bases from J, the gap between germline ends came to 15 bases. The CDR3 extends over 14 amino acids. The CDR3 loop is CAWASARGNSPLHF. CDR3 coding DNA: TGTGCCTGGGCCTCCGCTAGGGGGAATTCACCCCTCCACTTT.

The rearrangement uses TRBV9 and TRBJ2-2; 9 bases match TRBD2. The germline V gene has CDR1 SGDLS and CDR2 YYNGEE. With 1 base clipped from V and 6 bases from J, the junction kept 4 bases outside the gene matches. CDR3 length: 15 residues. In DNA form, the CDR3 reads TGTGCCAGCAGCGTACTAGCGGGAAGCGCCGGGGAGCTGTTTTTT. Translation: CASSVLAGSAGELFF.

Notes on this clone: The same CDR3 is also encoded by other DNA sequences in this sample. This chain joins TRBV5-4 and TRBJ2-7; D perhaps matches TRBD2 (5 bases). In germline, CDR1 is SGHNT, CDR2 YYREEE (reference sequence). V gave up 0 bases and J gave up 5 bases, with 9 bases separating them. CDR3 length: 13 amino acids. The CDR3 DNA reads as TGTGCCAGCAGCTTGGGACCGGGAAACGAGCAGTACTTC. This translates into CASSLGPGNEQYF.

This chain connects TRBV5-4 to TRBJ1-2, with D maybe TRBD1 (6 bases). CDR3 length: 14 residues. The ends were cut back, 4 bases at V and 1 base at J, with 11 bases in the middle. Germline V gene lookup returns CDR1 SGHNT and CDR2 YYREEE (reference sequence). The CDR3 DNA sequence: TGTGCCAGCAGCCAACAACAGGGTAACTATGGCTACACCTTC. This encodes CASSQQQGNYGYTF.

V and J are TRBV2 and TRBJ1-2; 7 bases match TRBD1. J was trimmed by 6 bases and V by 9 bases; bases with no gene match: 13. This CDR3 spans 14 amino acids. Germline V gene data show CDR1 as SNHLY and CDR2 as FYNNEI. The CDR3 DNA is TGTGCCAGGGTCGAGGGACAGACTATTCATGGCTACACCTTC. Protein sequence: CARVEGQTIHGYTF.

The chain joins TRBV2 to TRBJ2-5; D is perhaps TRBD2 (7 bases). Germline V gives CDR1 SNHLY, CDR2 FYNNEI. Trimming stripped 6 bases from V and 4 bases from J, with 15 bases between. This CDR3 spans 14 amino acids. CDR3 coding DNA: TGTGCCAGCAGGCAATCTAGGGGGGGAGAGACCCAGTACTTC. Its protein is CASRQSRGGETQYF.

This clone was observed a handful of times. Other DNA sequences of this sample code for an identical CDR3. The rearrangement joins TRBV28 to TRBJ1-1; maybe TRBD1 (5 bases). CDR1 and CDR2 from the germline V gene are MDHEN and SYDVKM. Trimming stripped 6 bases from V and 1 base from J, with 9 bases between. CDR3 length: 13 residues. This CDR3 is CASRPGQNTEAFF. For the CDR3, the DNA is TGTGCCAGCAGACCAGGACAGAACACTGAAGCTTTCTTT.

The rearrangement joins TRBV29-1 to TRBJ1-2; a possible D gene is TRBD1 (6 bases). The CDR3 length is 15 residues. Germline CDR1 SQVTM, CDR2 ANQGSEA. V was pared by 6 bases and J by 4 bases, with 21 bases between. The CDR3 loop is CSVGQYTGLIYGYTF. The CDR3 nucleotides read TGCAGCGTGGGACAATACACAGGCCTTATCTATGGCTACACCTTC.

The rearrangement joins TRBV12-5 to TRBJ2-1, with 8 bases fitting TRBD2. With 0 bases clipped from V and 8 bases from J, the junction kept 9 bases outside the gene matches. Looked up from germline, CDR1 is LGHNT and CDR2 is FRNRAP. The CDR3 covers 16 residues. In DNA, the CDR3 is TGTGCTAGTGGTTTGGTACCGGGACTAGTTGTCTATGAGCAGTTCTTC. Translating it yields CASGLVPGLVVYEQFF.

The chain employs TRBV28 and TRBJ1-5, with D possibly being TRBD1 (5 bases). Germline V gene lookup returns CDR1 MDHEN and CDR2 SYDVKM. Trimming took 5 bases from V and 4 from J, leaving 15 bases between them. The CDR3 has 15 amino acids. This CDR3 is CASSPGRSGNQPQHF. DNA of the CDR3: TGTGCCAGCAGTCCGGGACGGTCGGGTAATCAGCCCCAGCATTTT.

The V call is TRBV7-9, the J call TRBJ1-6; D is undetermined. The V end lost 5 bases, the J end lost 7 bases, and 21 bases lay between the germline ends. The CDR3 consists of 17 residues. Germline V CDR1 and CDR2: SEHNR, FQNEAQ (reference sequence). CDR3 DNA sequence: TGTGCCAGCAGCCCCTTAAGCGGGCGCGGGGAGAATTCACCCCTCCACTTT. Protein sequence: CASSPLSGRGENSPLHF. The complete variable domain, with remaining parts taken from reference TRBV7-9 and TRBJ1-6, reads DTGVSQNPRHKITKRGQNVTFRCDPISEHNRLYWYRQTLGQGPEFLTYFQNEAQLEKSRLLSDRFSAERPKGSFSTLEIQRTEQGDSAMYLCASSPLSGRGENSPLHFGNGTRLTVT.

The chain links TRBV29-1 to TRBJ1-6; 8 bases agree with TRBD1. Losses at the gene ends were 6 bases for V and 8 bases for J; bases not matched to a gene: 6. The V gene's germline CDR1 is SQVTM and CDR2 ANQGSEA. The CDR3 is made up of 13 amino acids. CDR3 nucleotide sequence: TGCAGCGTCGCACAGGGGGTGCATTCACCCCTCCACTTT. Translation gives CSVAQGVHSPLHF.

The CDR3 nucleotides are TGTGCCAGCGCCCCCGGGACAGGGTCCTACGAGCAGTACTTC. It is translated as CASAPGTGSYEQYF. The V call is TRBV7-9, the J call TRBJ2-7, with TRBD1 matching 9 bases. J was trimmed by 1 base and V by 8 bases; bases with no gene match: 6. This CDR3 has 14 amino acids. CDR1 and CDR2 (germline): SEHNR, FQNEAQ (reference sequence).

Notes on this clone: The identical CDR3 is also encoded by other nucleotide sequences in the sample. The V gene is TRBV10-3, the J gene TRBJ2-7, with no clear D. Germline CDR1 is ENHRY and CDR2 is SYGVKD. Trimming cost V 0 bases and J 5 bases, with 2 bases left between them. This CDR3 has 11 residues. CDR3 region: CAISESHEQYF. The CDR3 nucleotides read TGTGCCATCAGTGAGTCCCACGAGCAGTACTTC.

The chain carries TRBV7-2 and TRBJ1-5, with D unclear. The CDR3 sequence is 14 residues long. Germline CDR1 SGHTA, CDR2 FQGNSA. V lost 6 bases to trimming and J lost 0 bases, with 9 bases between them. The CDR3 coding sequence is TGTGCCAGCAGTGGTACTTTTAGCAATCAGCCCCAGCATTTT. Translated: CASSGTFSNQPQHF. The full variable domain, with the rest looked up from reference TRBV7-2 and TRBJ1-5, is GAGVSQSPSNKVTEKGKDVELRCDPISGHTALYWYRQSLGQGLEFLIYFQGNSAPDKSGLPSDRFSAERTGGSVSTLTIQRTQQEDSAVYLCASSGTFSNQPQHFGDGTRLSIL.

The CDR3 region is CASGDPGHEYEQYF. CDR3 in DNA: TGTGCCAGCGGGGACCCGGGACATGAATACGAGCAGTACTTC. The chain combines TRBV27 with TRBJ2-7; D might be TRBD1 (6 bases). CDR1 MNHEY and CDR2 SMNVEV come from the germline V gene (reference sequence). Trimming removed 8 bases at V and 4 bases at J, with 18 bases between. The CDR3 consists of 14 residues.

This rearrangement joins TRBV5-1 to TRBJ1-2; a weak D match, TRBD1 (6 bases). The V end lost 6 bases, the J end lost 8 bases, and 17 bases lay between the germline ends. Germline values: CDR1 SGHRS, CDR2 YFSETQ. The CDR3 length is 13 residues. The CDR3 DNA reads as TGCGCCAGCACCTCTTTACAGGGTGAAGGCTACACCTTC. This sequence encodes CASTSLQGEGYTF. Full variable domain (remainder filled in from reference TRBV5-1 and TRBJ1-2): KAGVTQTPRYLIKTRGQQVTLSCSPISGHRSVSWYQQTPGQGLQFLFEYFSETQRNKGNFPGRFSGRQFSNSRSEMNVSTLELGDSALYLCASTSLQGEGYTFGSGTRLTVV.

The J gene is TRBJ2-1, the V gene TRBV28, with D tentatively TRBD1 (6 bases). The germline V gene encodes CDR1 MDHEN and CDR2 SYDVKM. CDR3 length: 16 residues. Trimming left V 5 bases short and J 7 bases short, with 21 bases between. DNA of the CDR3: TGTGCCAGCAGTCAAGTAAGACAGGCGACGTCGAATGAGCAGTTCTTC. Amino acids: CASSQVRQATSNEQFF.

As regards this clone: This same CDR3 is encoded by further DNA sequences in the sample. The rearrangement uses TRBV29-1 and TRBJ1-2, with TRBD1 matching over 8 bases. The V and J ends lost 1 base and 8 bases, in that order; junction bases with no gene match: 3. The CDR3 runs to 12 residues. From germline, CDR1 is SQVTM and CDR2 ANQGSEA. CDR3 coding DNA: TGCAGCGTTGAAGCCACAGGGGGGGGCTACACCTTC. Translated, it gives CSVEATGGGYTF.

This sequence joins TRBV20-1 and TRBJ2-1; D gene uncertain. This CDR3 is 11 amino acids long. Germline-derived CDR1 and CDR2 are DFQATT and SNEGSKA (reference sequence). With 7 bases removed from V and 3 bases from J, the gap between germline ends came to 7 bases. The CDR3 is CSGASYNEQFF. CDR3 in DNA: TGCAGTGGCGCAAGCTACAATGAGCAGTTCTTC.

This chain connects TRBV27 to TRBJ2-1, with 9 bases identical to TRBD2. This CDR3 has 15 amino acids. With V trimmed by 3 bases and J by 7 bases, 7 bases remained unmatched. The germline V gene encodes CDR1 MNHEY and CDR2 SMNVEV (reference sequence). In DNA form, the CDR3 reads TGTGCCAGCAGTTTTCGGGCGGGAGGGCTAAATGAGCAGTTCTTC. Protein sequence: CASSFRAGGLNEQFF.